The 16 T cell receptor beta chains below come from one sample, sequenced in a study of post-analysis software for immune sequencing data. Tagging with unique molecular identifiers was a feature of the TCR beta cDNA libraries. MiXCR, run by TCRdb on the PCR reads, gives a single entry per CDR3 protein. Here the sample spans about 380,000 distinct CDR3 sequences, less than 40% being singletons. Their recognized antigens are unknown. Regarding the study as a whole: Five or six TRBV segments, including TRBV5-6, TRBV5-1 and TRBV20-1, were more frequent in patients than controls.

Sequencing was performed on blood. The receptors shown here come from a girl between 5 and 17 years old with multiple sclerosis.

This clonotype has only a few counts. This chain connects TRBV7-9 to TRBJ1-2; D is perhaps TRBD1 (6 bases). CDR1 is SEHNR, CDR2 FQNEAQ, per germline (reference sequence). Trimming took 5 bases from V and 4 from J, leaving 11 bases between them. This CDR3 contains 13 residues. CDR3 bases: TGTGCCAGCAGCGCTGGGACACTCTATGGCTACACCTTC. Its protein is CASSAGTLYGYTF.

In its sample, this clonotype was seen a few times. V and J are TRBV29-1 and TRBJ2-1, with 10 bases matching TRBD2. V lost 6 bases, J lost 7 bases, and 12 bases stayed unmatched. The CDR3 is 15 amino acids. The germline CDR1 and CDR2 sequences are SQVTM and ANQGSEA. The chain's CDR3 is CSVCKGASGGNEQFF. The CDR3 DNA is TGCAGCGTGTGTAAGGGAGCTAGCGGGGGAAATGAGCAGTTCTTC.

V gene TRBV5-6 combines with J gene TRBJ1-2; possible D gene TRBD1, 5 bases. Germline CDR1 and CDR2: SGHDT and YYEEEE. This CDR3 is built from 16 residues. V shed 0 bases and J shed 3 bases, with 15 bases lying between them. CDR3: CASSLVGSGLDYGYTF. The CDR3 DNA is TGTGCCAGCAGCTTGGTGGGTTCGGGACTCGACTATGGCTACACCTTC. The complete variable domain, with remaining parts taken from reference TRBV5-6 and TRBJ1-2, reads DAGVTQSPTHLIKTRGQQVTLRCSPKSGHDTVSWYQQALGQGPQFIFQYYEEEERQRGNFPDRFSGHQFPNYSSELNVNALLLGDSALYLCASSLVGSGLDYGYTFGSGTRLTVV.

In this sample, this clonotype turned up a few times. This chain links TRBV7-9 with TRBJ2-5; 9 positions match TRBD2. The J call may be mistaken, given a closer DNA end match to TRBJ2-7. The germline V gene encodes CDR1 SEHNR and CDR2 FQNEAQ (reference sequence). The CDR3 loop spans 16 amino acids. In DNA, the CDR3 is TGTGCCAGCAGCTCCTTAAGACTAGCGGAAACCTACGAGCAGTACTTC. Translated: CASSSLRLAETYEQYF.

The chain couples TRBV4-3 to TRBJ2-1; D is possibly TRBD2 (5 bases). The CDR3 extends over 15 amino acids. Trimming stripped 6 bases from V and 1 base from J, with 13 bases between. Germline V gene sequence: CDR1 LGHNA, CDR2 YSLEER. The CDR3, as DNA: TGCGCCAGCAGTGAGGACTTGACTTCCTACAATGAGCAGTTCTTC. Amino acids: CASSEDLTSYNEQFF.

This clonotype was seen more than once but under ten times. The chain uses TRBV10-2 and TRBJ2-6, with D unresolved. CDR1 is WSHSY and CDR2 is SAAADI in the germline V gene. The CDR3 contains 12 residues. Trimming left V 8 bases short and J 6 bases short, with 8 bases between. CDR3 DNA sequence: TGCGCCAGCTCCCTGGTGGCCAACGTCCTGACTTTC. This codes for CASSLVANVLTF.

This clonotype was observed a few times. The gene calls are TRBV20-1 and TRBJ2-7; tentatively, D is TRBD1 or TRBD2 (6 bases each). Trimming stripped 7 bases from V and 0 bases from J, with 13 bases between. Per germline, CDR1 DFQATT and CDR2 SNEGSKA (reference sequence). The CDR3 has 13 residues. In nucleotides, the CDR3 is TGCAGTGGGGGGGAGGACAGCTCCTACGAGCAGTACTTC. As protein: CSGGEDSSYEQYF.

The chain links TRBV20-1 to TRBJ1-2; D remains ambiguous. V was trimmed by 8 bases and J by 0 bases, leaving 7 bases between them. From germline, CDR1 is DFQATT and CDR2 SNEGSKA (reference sequence). The CDR3 has 11 residues. CDR3 nucleotides: TGCAGTCCAGGTTCTAACTATGGCTACACCTTC. Encoded protein: CSPGSNYGYTF.

The V gene is TRBV10-3, the J gene TRBJ1-1; unclear D gene. V shed 7 bases and J shed 1 base, with 10 bases lying between them. Per the germline V gene, CDR1 is ENHRY and CDR2 is SYGVKD. The CDR3 is made up of 13 amino acids. CDR3 DNA sequence: TGTGCCATCACCGGGGAAGGGAACACTGAAGCTTTCTTT. It is translated as CAITGEGNTEAFF.

For this clonotype: One end of the junction is discordant with germline, which a read error may explain. This chain joins TRBV6-1 and TRBJ1-5, with D uncertain. CDR3 length: 16 amino acids. Germline CDR1 reads MNHNS; CDR2 reads SASEGT. The DNA for the CDR3 is TGTGCCAGTAGTGTGGCCGGGAGGAGTAATATACAGCCCCAGCATTTT. Translating it yields CASSVAGRSNIQPQHF.

The rearrangement links TRBV4-3 to TRBJ2-7; D gene unclear. This CDR3 is built from 16 residues. Trimming removed 1 base at V and 0 bases at J, with 13 bases between. Looked up from germline, CDR1 is LGHNA and CDR2 is YSLEER. CDR3 region: CASSQVARSYSYEQYF. CDR3 sequence (DNA): TGCGCCAGCAGCCAAGTTGCCAGGTCCTACTCCTACGAGCAGTACTTC.

This clonotype was detected once. The V and J genes are TRBV12-3 or TRBV12-4 and TRBJ2-1, with 8 bases matching TRBD2. This CDR3 is 16 amino acids long. J gave up 3 bases and V 7 bases, and 11 bases lay outside the gene matches. In DNA, the CDR3 is TGTGCCAGCACCCATGGGTGGGCGGGGGGCTACAATGAGCAGTTCTTC. It translates to CASTHGWAGGYNEQFF.

The chain recombines TRBV10-3 with TRBJ2-3; either TRBD1 or TRBD2 may supply D (5 bases each). V gave up 8 bases and J gave up 0 bases, with 12 bases separating them. Germline values: CDR1 ENHRY, CDR2 SYGVKD. CDR3 length: 14 residues. The CDR3 sequence: CAIGNRTSTDTQYF. The CDR3 nucleotides are TGTGCCATCGGTAACAGGACTAGCACAGATACGCAGTATTTT.

This clonotype was seen more than once but under ten times. The rearrangement links TRBV7-9 to TRBJ2-1; TRBD2 matches at 13 bases. V shed 5 bases, J shed 0 bases, and the junction held 10 bases outside the gene matches. The length of the CDR3 is 19 residues. CDR1 is SEHNR, CDR2 FQNEAQ, per germline (reference sequence). The CDR3 sequence: CASSPKTSGGAGSYNEQFF. The CDR3 coding sequence is TGTGCCAGCAGCCCGAAAACTAGCGGGGGGGCCGGCTCCTACAATGAGCAGTTCTTC.

This chain connects TRBV6-2 or TRBV6-3 to TRBJ2-5; D ambiguous. The CDR3 consists of 14 residues. V shed 8 bases and J shed 5 bases, with 18 bases lying between them. Germline V gene data show CDR1 as MNHEY and CDR2 as SVGEGT. The DNA for the CDR3 is TGTGCCAGCGAATCTAAAATCATCCCGGAGACCCAGTACTTC. It specifies CASESKIIPETQYF.

The chain employs TRBV20-1 and TRBJ2-1; 8 bases are shared with TRBD2. CDR3 size: 15 residues. The germline gives CDR1 DFQATT, CDR2 SNEGSKA (reference sequence). V lost 1 base to trimming and J lost 9 bases; unmatched junction nucleotides: 11. DNA for the CDR3: TGCAGTGCTAGAGTAGTTTACGGGGGGGCGGGTGAGCAGTTCTTC. This translates into CSARVVYGGAGEQFF.